The 17 T cell receptor beta chains below come from one sample, sequenced in a study of cytomegalovirus exposure and HLA in healthy donors. PCR employed 60 Vbeta and 13 Jbeta primers. The assay was immunoSEQ multiplex PCR, and TCRdb's table has in-frame clones only and misses some. The sample has roughly 200,000 clones; 70% to 80% are singletons. What was sequenced was PBMCs. Receptors were obtained from a woman aged 60-70 years in good health and CMV-seropositive.

The chain links TRBV10-3 to TRBJ1-4; tentatively, D is TRBD1 (5 bases). The V and J ends lost 8 bases and 6 bases respectively, with 10 bases between them. CDR1 is ENHRY, CDR2 SYGVKD, per germline. CDR3 length: 12 amino acids. DNA for the CDR3: TGTGCCATCGGGGCCTTGGATGAAAAACTGTTTTTT. This encodes CAIGALDEKLFF.

The chain links TRBV30 to TRBJ1-3; perhaps TRBD1 as D (6 bases). V was pared by 3 bases and J by 0 bases, with 6 bases between. This CDR3 is 13 amino acids long. Per the germline V gene, CDR1 is GTSNPN and CDR2 is SVGIG (reference sequence). The CDR3 here is CAWSRGSGNTIYF. The CDR3 bases are TGTGCCTGGAGCAGGGGCTCTGGAAACACCATATATTTT. The complete variable domain, with remaining parts taken from reference TRBV30 and TRBJ1-3, reads SQTIHQWPATLVQPVGSPLSLECTVEGTSNPNLYWYRQAAGRGLQLLFYSVGIGQISSEVPQNLSASRPQDRQFILSSKKLLLSDSGFYLCAWSRGSGNTIYFGEGSWLTVV.

The V call is TRBV18, the J call TRBJ2-1; D is uncertain. Per the germline V gene, CDR1 is KGHSH and CDR2 is LQKENI. V lost 4 bases and J 5 bases, leaving 9 bases between the germline ends. The CDR3 totals 13 residues. The CDR3: CASSLVPNNEQFF. As DNA, the CDR3 is TGTGCCAGCTCACTAGTCCCTAACAATGAGCAGTTCTTC.

The chain joins TRBV10-1 to TRBJ2-7; D may be TRBD2 (7 bases). The CDR3 covers 12 residues. V was pared by 6 bases and J by 3 bases, with 9 bases between. Germline-derived CDR1 and CDR2 are WNHNN and SYGVQD (reference sequence). The CDR3 DNA reads as TGCGCCAGCAGGAGGGGGGGCTACGAGCAGTACTTC. Protein product: CASRRGGYEQYF.

This sequence joins TRBV30 and TRBJ1-5, with TRBD1 identical over 7 bases. The CDR3 extends over 13 amino acids. The J segment lost 6 bases and the V segment lost 5 bases, leaving 7 bases of the junction unmatched. Germline V CDR1 and CDR2: GTSNPN, SVGIG (reference sequence). CDR3 loop: CAWDQGERQPQHF. The CDR3 region has the DNA TGTGCCTGGGATCAGGGGGAGCGTCAGCCCCAGCATTTT.

This sequence joins TRBV4-1 and TRBJ1-1, with 8 bases matching TRBD1. Germline loops: CDR1 MGHRA, CDR2 YSYEKL. V gave up 0 bases and J gave up 5 bases; unmatched junction bases: 17. This CDR3 is 19 amino acids long. The CDR3, as DNA: TGCGCCAGCAGCCAAGACGCCGGGCGCGGACAGGGTATGTGGACTGAAGCTTTCTTT. Residues: CASSQDAGRGQGMWTEAFF.

The rearrangement joins TRBV28 to TRBJ2-3; maybe TRBD1 (6 bases). The germline V and J ends were trimmed by 5 bases and 0 bases, with 18 bases remaining between them. The CDR3 is 17 amino acids. Germline V CDR1 and CDR2: MDHEN, SYDVKM. The CDR3 bases are TGTGCCAGCAGTCCTCACCCCCAGGGGCCCAGCACAGATACGCAGTATTTT. Translation gives CASSPHPQGPSTDTQYF. The whole variable domain, remainder taken from reference TRBV28 and TRBJ2-3, is DVKVTQSSRYLVKRTGEKVFLECVQDMDHENMFWYRQDPGLGLRLIYFSYDVKMKEKGDIPEGYSVSREKKERFSLILESASTNQTSMYLCASSPHPQGPSTDTQYFGPGTRLTVL.

This CDR3 reads CASSPGTQNYGYTF. CDR3 DNA sequence: TGTGCCAGCAGCCCCGGGACACAAAACTATGGCTACACCTTC. This chain joins TRBV7-3 and TRBJ1-2, with TRBD1 as a possible D gene (6 bases). Trimming removed 5 bases at V and 2 bases at J, with 12 bases between. This CDR3 has 14 amino acids. Germline V lookup: CDR1 SGHTA, CDR2 FQGTGA.

There are a few counts of this clone. The V gene is TRBV7-9, the J gene TRBJ2-5, with D perhaps matching TRBD2 (5 bases). Trimming took 1 base from V and 5 from J, leaving 14 bases between them. Germline V CDR1 and CDR2: SEHNR, FQNEAQ (reference sequence). The length of the CDR3 is 15 residues. This CDR3 reads CASSLEGSGGETQYF. The DNA of the CDR3 is TGTGCCAGCAGCTTAGAAGGGTCAGGCGGGGAGACCCAGTACTTC.

The chain is built from TRBV9 and TRBJ1-1; 8 nucleotides line up with TRBD1. With V trimmed by 3 bases and J by 8 bases, 6 bases remained unmatched. Looked up from germline, CDR1 is SGDLS and CDR2 is YYNGEE. The CDR3 extends over 13 amino acids. Here the CDR3 DNA reads TGTGCCAGCAGCGCACGACAGGGGAAGGAAGCTTTCTTT. Translated: CASSARQGKEAFF. Using reference TRBV9 and TRBJ1-1 for the parts outside the CDR3, the full variable domain is DSGVTQTPKHLITATGQRVTLRCSPRSGDLSVYWYQQSLDQGLQFLIQYYNGEERAKGNILERFSAQQFPDLHSELNLSSLELGDSALYFCASSARQGKEAFFGQGTRLTVV.

The V and J genes are TRBV19 and TRBJ2-7, with D possibly TRBD2 on 6 matching bases. V dropped 8 bases and J dropped 2 bases, with 10 bases sitting between them. Germline-derived CDR1 and CDR2 are LNHDA and SQIVND (reference sequence). CDR3 size: 12 residues. CDR3 amino acids: CASSSAAYEQYF. The CDR3 DNA sequence: TGTGCCAGTTCTAGCGCCGCCTACGAGCAGTACTTC.

The J gene is TRBJ2-2, the V gene TRBV11-3, with 10 bases aligning to TRBD2. The CDR3 consists of 17 residues. Germline-derived CDR1 and CDR2 are SGHNT and YENEEA. J lost 7 bases, V lost 1 base, and 9 bases had no gene match. The CDR3 DNA reads TGTGCCAGCAGCTTAGCTTCTAGCGGGAGAGGAAGCGGGGAGCTGTTTTTT. Translated: CASSLASSGRGSGELFF.

The chain carries TRBV11-2 and TRBJ2-7, with 7 bases aligning to TRBD1. V shed 3 bases, J shed 0 bases, and the junction held 11 bases outside the gene matches. The CDR3 is made up of 17 amino acids. Germline CDR1 reads SGHAT; CDR2 reads FQNNGV. The CDR3 region has the DNA TGTGCCAGCAGCTTCGCTAACCTAGGGACAGCCTCCTACGAGCAGTACTTC. It translates to CASSFANLGTASYEQYF.

This chain connects TRBV18 to TRBJ2-1; 9 nucleotides agree with TRBD2. Germline V gene sequence: CDR1 KGHSH, CDR2 LQKENI. Trimming at V came to 2 bases and at J to 6 bases, leaving 8 bases not matched to a gene. The CDR3 is made up of 16 amino acids. CDR3 nucleotides: TGTGCCAGCTCACCAGGAGCGGGGGGATCGACCAATGAGCAGTTCTTC. It translates to CASSPGAGGSTNEQFF.

The rearrangement joins TRBV27 to TRBJ2-5; 8 bases match TRBD2. The J call may be incorrect, as the DNA end agrees better with TRBJ2-7. The CDR3 totals 14 residues. CDR1 and CDR2 (germline): MNHEY, SMNVEV (reference sequence). For the CDR3, the DNA is TGTGCCAGCAGTTCCCGGGGGGGACCCTACGAGCAGTACTTC. Translating gives CASSSRGGPYEQYF.

The chain employs TRBV6-4 and TRBJ1-5; 8 positions agree with TRBD1. This CDR3 has 19 amino acids. Germline CDR1 is MRHNA and CDR2 is SNTAGT. The V and J ends lost 1 base and 5 bases, in that order; junction bases with no gene match: 16. The CDR3: CASSDFGRPIRGRDQPQHF. In DNA, the CDR3 is TGTGCCAGCAGTGACTTTGGCCGCCCCATCAGGGGGCGGGATCAGCCCCAGCATTTT.

This chain connects TRBV28 to TRBJ1-6, with D perhaps matching TRBD1 (6 bases). Trimming took 11 bases from V and 9 from J, leaving 17 bases between them. The CDR3 covers 13 residues. CDR1 and CDR2 from the germline V gene are MDHEN and SYDVKM. The CDR3 nucleotides are TGTGCCGTCCCCAGGGGACGCGGTTCACCCCTCCACTTT. Residues: CAVPRGRGSPLHF.